A single T cell receptor beta chain is shown here with its context. Its antigen is still unknown. A roughly 120-subject validation cohort, separate from the approximately 610-subject first cohort, supplied the donors. The CDR3 runs 16 residues. Per the germline V gene, CDR1 is LNHDA and CDR2 is SQIVND (reference sequence). V lost 1 base and J lost 5, with 17 bases in between. This record comes from a study of cytomegalovirus exposure and HLA in healthy donors. Study context: A subsequent analysis reported that the roughly 120 validation repertoires were produced on the same platform that had also been used for the approximately 710 first-cohort repertoires.

The protocol was immunoSEQ multiplex PCR, while the TCRdb copy is restricted to in-frame clones and leaves out a portion. The sample yields just under 150,000 clones, roughly 89% seen once. Study observations and caveats: Generally TCR sequences proved uncommon, though certain public TCRs appeared in numerous donors.

The clonotype originates from a man aged 18 to 29 in good health and CMV-seropositive. The specimen sequenced was PBMCs. The chain links TRBV19 to TRBJ1-1; TRBD1 is a possible D gene (5 bases). DNA of the CDR3: TGTGCCAGTAGTATAGCGGGGCGCTCCGGGGGGACTGAAGCTTTCTTT. Translation: CASSIAGRSGGTEAFF.